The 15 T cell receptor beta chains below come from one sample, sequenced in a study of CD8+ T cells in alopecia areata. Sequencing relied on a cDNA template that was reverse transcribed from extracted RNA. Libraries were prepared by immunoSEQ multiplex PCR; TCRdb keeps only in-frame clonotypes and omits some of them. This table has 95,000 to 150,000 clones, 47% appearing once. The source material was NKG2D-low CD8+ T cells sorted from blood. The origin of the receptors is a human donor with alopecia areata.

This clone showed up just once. The DNA for the CDR3 is TGTGCCAGCAGCTTGGGGATCACGGGTGAGCAGTTCTTC. Protein: CASSLGITGEQFF. V gene TRBV5-6 combines with J gene TRBJ2-1; no reliable D call. V was pared by 0 bases and J by 9 bases, with 10 bases between. The CDR3 spans 13 residues. From germline, CDR1 is SGHDT and CDR2 YYEEEE.

CDR3 amino acids: CASSSQTGEGSGANVLTF. The DNA of the CDR3 is TGTGCCAGCAGCTCTCAGACAGGGGAGGGCTCTGGGGCCAACGTCCTGACTTTC. The chain carries TRBV11-2 and TRBJ2-6, with D possibly TRBD1 on 8 matching bases. This CDR3 region has 18 residues. The V and J ends lost 4 bases and 0 bases respectively, with 16 bases between them. The germline V gene encodes CDR1 SGHAT and CDR2 FQNNGV. Together with reference TRBV11-2 and TRBJ2-6, the CDR3 gives the full variable domain: EAGVAQSPRYKIIEKRQSVAFWCNPISGHATLYWYQQILGQGPKLLIQFQNNGVVDDSQLPKDRFSAERLKGVDSTLKIQPAKLEDSAVYLCASSSQTGEGSGANVLTFGAGSRLTVL.

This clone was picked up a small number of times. The CDR3 sequence is CSVSDRASSYEQYF. For the CDR3, the DNA is TGCAGCGTCAGCGACAGGGCGAGCTCCTACGAGCAGTACTTC. The chain links TRBV29-1 to TRBJ2-5, with TRBD1 matching 7 bases. The end of the DNA aligns better with TRBJ2-7, so the J call may be wrong. CDR3 length: 14 residues. Germline CDR1 and CDR2: SQVTM and ANQGSEA.

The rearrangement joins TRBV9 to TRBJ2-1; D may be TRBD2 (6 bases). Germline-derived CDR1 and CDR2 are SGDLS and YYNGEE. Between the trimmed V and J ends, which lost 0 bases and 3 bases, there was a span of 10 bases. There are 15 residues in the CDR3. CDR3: CASSVVAGYYNEQFF. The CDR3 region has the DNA TGTGCCAGCAGCGTAGTTGCGGGGTACTACAATGAGCAGTTCTTC.

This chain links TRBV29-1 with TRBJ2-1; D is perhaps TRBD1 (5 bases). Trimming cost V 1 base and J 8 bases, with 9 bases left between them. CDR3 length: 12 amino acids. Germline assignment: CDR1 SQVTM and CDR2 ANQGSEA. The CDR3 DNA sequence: TGCAGCGTTGAAGGGCAGGGCGATGAGCAGTTCTTC. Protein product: CSVEGQGDEQFF.

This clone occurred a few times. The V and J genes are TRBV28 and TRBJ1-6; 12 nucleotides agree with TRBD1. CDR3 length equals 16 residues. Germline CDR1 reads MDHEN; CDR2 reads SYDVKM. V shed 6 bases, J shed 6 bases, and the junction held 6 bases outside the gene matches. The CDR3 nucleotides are TGTGCCAGCAGCCCTCCGGGACAGGGGGCTAATTCACCCCTCCACTTT. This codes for CASSPPGQGANSPLHF.

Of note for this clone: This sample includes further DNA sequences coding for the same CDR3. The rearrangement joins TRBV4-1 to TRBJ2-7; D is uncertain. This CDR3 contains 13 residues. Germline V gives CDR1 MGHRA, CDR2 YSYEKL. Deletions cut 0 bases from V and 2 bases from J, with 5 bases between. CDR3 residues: CASSQEGTYEQYF. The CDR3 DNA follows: TGCGCCAGCAGCCAAGAAGGAACCTACGAGCAGTACTTC.

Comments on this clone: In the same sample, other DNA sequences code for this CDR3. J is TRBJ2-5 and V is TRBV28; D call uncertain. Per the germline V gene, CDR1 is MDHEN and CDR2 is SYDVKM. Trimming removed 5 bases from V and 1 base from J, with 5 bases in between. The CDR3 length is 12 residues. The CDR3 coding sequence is TGTGCCAGCAGTCCCCCCCAAGAGACCCAGTACTTC. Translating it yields CASSPPQETQYF.

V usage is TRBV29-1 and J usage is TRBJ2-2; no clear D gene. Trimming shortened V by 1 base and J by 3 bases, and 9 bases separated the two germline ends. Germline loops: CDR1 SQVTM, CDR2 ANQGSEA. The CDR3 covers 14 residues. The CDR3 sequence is CSVEGDSDTGELFF. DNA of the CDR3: TGCAGCGTTGAAGGGGATTCCGACACCGGGGAGCTGTTTTTT.

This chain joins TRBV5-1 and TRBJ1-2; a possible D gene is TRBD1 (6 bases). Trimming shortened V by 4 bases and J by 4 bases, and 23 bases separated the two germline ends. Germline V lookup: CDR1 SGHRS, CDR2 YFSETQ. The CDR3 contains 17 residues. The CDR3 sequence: CASSPTGTEGGIYGYTF. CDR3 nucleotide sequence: TGCGCCAGCAGCCCAACCGGGACGGAGGGGGGGATCTATGGCTACACCTTC.

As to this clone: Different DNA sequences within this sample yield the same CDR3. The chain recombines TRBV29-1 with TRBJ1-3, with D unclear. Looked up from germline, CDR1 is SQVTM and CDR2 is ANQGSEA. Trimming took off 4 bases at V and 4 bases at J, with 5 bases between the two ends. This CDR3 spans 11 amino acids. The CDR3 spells CSVVGGNTIYF. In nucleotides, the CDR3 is TGCAGCGTTGTAGGAGGAAACACCATATATTTT.

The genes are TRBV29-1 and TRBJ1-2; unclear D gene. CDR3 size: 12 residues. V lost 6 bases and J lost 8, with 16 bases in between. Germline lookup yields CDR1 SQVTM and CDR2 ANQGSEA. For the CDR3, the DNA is TGCAGCGTGGGGAAGGGTCCATACGGCTACACCTTC. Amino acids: CSVGKGPYGYTF.

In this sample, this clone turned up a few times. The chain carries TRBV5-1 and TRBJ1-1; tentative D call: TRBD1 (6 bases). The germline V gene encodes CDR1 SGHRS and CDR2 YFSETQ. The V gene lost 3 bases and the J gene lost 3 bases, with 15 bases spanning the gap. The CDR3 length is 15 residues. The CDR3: CASSSGEEFDTEAFF. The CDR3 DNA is TGCGCCAGCAGCTCAGGGGAGGAGTTTGACACTGAAGCTTTCTTT.

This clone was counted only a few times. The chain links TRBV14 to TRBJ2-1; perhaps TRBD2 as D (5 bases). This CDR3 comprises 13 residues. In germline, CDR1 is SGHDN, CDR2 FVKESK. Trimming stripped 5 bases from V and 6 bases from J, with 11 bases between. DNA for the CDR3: TGTGCCAGCAGCTCGGTTAGCGCCAATGAGCAGTTCTTC. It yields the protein CASSSVSANEQFF.

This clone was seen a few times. CDR3 region: CASSLGVTTYEQYF. CDR3 nucleotide sequence: TGTGCCAGCAGCTTAGGTGTGACCACCTACGAGCAGTACTTC. The J gene is TRBJ2-7, the V gene TRBV7-2; D is unclear. Germline V gene sequence: CDR1 SGHTA, CDR2 FQGNSA. Trimming pared 1 base from V and 2 bases from J, leaving 9 bases between. This CDR3 region has 14 residues.